These 18 T cell receptor beta chains share one sample of origin, sequenced in a study of T cell clones after liver transplantation. Method: immunoSEQ multiplex PCR; TCRdb's copy keeps in-frame clones and lacks some. The data contain over 60,000 clones, approximately 80% of them singletons. Sequenced here: CD4+ T cells from blood, sampled before liver transplant. These receptors all come from a human donor who received a liver transplant.

J is TRBJ1-2 and V is TRBV2, with D perhaps matching TRBD1 (5 bases). Trimming removed 2 bases from V and 4 bases from J, with 17 bases in between. Germline CDR1 SNHLY, CDR2 FYNNEI. There are 16 residues in the CDR3. The CDR3 DNA reads as TGTGCCAGCAGTGAATATGATGGCTCTGGGGGCTATGGCTACACCTTC. It is translated as CASSEYDGSGGYGYTF.

This chain joins TRBV15 and TRBJ2-5; D gene ambiguous. The CDR3 spans 14 residues. Germline assignment: CDR1 LNHNV and CDR2 YYDKDF (reference sequence). The germline V and J ends were trimmed by 5 bases and 2 bases, with 12 bases remaining between them. The CDR3 DNA reads as TGTGCCACCAGCTTACGAATCCAGCAAGAGACCCAGTACTTC. Protein product: CATSLRIQQETQYF.

The chain links TRBV2 to TRBJ2-4; 8 positions match TRBD2. Trimming cost V 6 bases and J 9 bases; bases outside gene matches: 10. This CDR3 spans 14 amino acids. CDR1 is SNHLY, CDR2 FYNNEI, per germline. The CDR3 sequence: CASSSTSGQVIQYF. DNA for the CDR3: TGTGCCAGCAGCTCAACTAGCGGCCAGGTCATTCAGTACTTC.

The chain links TRBV19 to TRBJ1-2; D not resolved. Deletions cut 7 bases from V and 6 bases from J, with 3 bases between. CDR3 length equals 9 residues. Germline CDR1 is LNHDA and CDR2 is SQIVND (reference sequence). The CDR3 loop is CASNDGYTF. CDR3 bases: TGTGCCAGTAATGATGGCTACACCTTC.

In its sample, this clone was seen a few times. J is TRBJ2-1 and V is TRBV28; D perhaps matches TRBD1 (6 bases). The V end lost 6 bases, the J end lost 1 base, and 13 bases lay between the germline ends. The CDR3 is 15 amino acids. Germline loops: CDR1 MDHEN, CDR2 SYDVKM. Written as DNA, the CDR3 is TGTGCCAGCAGGTTCCAGGGGATATCCTACAATGAGCAGTTCTTC. Its protein product is CASRFQGISYNEQFF.

J is TRBJ2-7 and V is TRBV6-6; TRBD2 might be the D (5 bases). The CDR3 loop spans 15 amino acids. Germline lookup yields CDR1 MNHNY and CDR2 SVGAGI (reference sequence). Trimming cost V 7 bases and J 6 bases, with 22 bases left between them. CDR3 in DNA: TGTGCCAGCACCCCCCCCGCAGGCACTAGTGGCGAGCAGTACTTC. Protein: CASTPPAGTSGEQYF.

This rearrangement joins TRBV18 to TRBJ2-5; D is uncertain. CDR3 size: 14 residues. Germline values: CDR1 KGHSH, CDR2 LQKENI. Trimming took 3 bases from V and 5 from J, leaving 13 bases between them. The chain's CDR3 is CASSPSGVGETQYF. The CDR3 DNA follows: TGTGCCAGCTCACCGTCGGGCGTGGGGGAGACCCAGTACTTC.

The CDR3 here is CASSRWTVNTDTQYF. Here the CDR3 DNA reads TGTGCCAGCAGCCGCTGGACAGTTAACACAGATACGCAGTATTTT. V and J are TRBV5-6 and TRBJ2-3; weak D call: TRBD1 (6 bases). This CDR3 comprises 15 residues. Germline CDR1 reads SGHDT; CDR2 reads YYEEEE. V lost 4 bases to trimming and J lost 2 bases, with 14 bases between them.

This chain joins TRBV6-1 and TRBJ1-3, with D uncertain. The ends were cut back, 9 bases at V and 0 bases at J, with 15 bases in the middle. Germline V gene lookup returns CDR1 MNHNS and CDR2 SASEGT. The CDR3 is made up of 15 amino acids. The CDR3, as DNA: TGTGCCAGTGGGTGGTACCGAGTCTCTGGAAACACCATATATTTT. Translation gives CASGWYRVSGNTIYF.

This clone was observed a handful of times. The rearrangement links TRBV19 to TRBJ2-4; D is perhaps TRBD1 (6 bases). V gave up 5 bases and J gave up 5 bases, with 10 bases separating them. The CDR3 consists of 13 residues. CDR1 is LNHDA and CDR2 is SQIVND in the germline V gene (reference sequence). The chain's CDR3 is CASSSWTENIQYF. CDR3 nucleotide sequence: TGTGCCAGTAGTTCATGGACAGAAAACATTCAGTACTTC.

This chain joins TRBV10-3 and TRBJ1-5, with D unresolved. CDR3 size: 16 residues. Deletions cut 0 bases from V and 3 bases from J, with 12 bases between. Germline V CDR1 and CDR2: ENHRY, SYGVKD. CDR3 nucleotide sequence: TGTGCCATCAGTGAGTCAGGTCGCAACCCCAATCAGCCCCAGCATTTT. Residues: CAISESGRNPNQPQHF.

This clone was detected only once. This chain links TRBV6-4 with TRBJ2-1, with 13 bases matching TRBD2. This CDR3 is built from 15 residues. The V and J ends lost 4 bases and 7 bases, in that order; junction bases with no gene match: 4. CDR1 MRHNA and CDR2 SNTAGT come from the germline V gene. CDR3 DNA sequence: TGTGCCAGCAGTGTACTAGCGGGAGGGGTAAATGAGCAGTTCTTC. Translation gives CASSVLAGGVNEQFF.

The chain is built from TRBV4-1 and TRBJ2-3, with TRBD2 matching 10 bases. The V gene's germline CDR1 is MGHRA and CDR2 YSYEKL. The CDR3 has 18 amino acids. V lost 1 base, J lost 4 bases, and 11 bases stayed unmatched. The CDR3, as DNA: TGCGCCAGCAGCCAAGCCCTCGGGGCTAGCGGGAGATCAGATACGCAGTATTTT. Amino acid sequence: CASSQALGASGRSDTQYF.

The chain is built from TRBV28 and TRBJ2-3; no clear D. CDR1 MDHEN and CDR2 SYDVKM come from the germline V gene. Trimming removed 6 bases from V and 8 bases from J, with 18 bases in between. The CDR3 is 14 residues long. The CDR3 DNA is TGTGCCAGCAGCACTAACAGCGTGTTGGGTACGCAGTATTTT. Translation: CASSTNSVLGTQYF.

The V gene is TRBV9, the J gene TRBJ1-3; no definite D call. Germline CDR1 SGDLS, CDR2 YYNGEE. The V and J ends lost 1 base and 2 bases respectively, with 13 bases between them. The CDR3 length is 16 residues. CDR3: CASSVTEGRPGNTIYF. CDR3 coding DNA: TGTGCCAGCAGCGTAACAGAGGGTAGGCCTGGAAACACCATATATTTT.

V usage is TRBV2 and J usage is TRBJ1-5; D perhaps matches TRBD1 (5 bases). V dropped 8 bases and J dropped 5 bases, with 19 bases sitting between them. CDR3 length: 15 amino acids. CDR1 is SNHLY and CDR2 is FYNNEI in the germline V gene. CDR3 coding DNA: TGTGCCAGCGGGGCCCGGAATAATGGCGATCAGCCCCAGCATTTT. It encodes CASGARNNGDQPQHF.

The chain has TRBV10-2 and TRBJ1-5; D might be TRBD1 (6 bases). The germline gives CDR1 WSHSY, CDR2 SAAADI. Trimming removed 5 bases from V and 6 bases from J, with 14 bases in between. The CDR3 has 14 residues. The CDR3 protein is CASSLQLGGQPQHF. CDR3 DNA sequence: TGCGCCAGCAGTTTACAGCTAGGGGGTCAGCCCCAGCATTTT.

This chain links TRBV6-1 with TRBJ2-1; a weak D match, TRBD1 (7 bases). Trimming removed 2 bases from V and 0 bases from J, with 14 bases in between. Germline V gives CDR1 MNHNS, CDR2 SASEGT. This CDR3 contains 17 residues. CDR3 loop: CASSERPGGSSYNEQFF. The CDR3 DNA sequence: TGTGCCAGCAGTGAACGTCCAGGGGGGAGCTCCTACAATGAGCAGTTCTTC.